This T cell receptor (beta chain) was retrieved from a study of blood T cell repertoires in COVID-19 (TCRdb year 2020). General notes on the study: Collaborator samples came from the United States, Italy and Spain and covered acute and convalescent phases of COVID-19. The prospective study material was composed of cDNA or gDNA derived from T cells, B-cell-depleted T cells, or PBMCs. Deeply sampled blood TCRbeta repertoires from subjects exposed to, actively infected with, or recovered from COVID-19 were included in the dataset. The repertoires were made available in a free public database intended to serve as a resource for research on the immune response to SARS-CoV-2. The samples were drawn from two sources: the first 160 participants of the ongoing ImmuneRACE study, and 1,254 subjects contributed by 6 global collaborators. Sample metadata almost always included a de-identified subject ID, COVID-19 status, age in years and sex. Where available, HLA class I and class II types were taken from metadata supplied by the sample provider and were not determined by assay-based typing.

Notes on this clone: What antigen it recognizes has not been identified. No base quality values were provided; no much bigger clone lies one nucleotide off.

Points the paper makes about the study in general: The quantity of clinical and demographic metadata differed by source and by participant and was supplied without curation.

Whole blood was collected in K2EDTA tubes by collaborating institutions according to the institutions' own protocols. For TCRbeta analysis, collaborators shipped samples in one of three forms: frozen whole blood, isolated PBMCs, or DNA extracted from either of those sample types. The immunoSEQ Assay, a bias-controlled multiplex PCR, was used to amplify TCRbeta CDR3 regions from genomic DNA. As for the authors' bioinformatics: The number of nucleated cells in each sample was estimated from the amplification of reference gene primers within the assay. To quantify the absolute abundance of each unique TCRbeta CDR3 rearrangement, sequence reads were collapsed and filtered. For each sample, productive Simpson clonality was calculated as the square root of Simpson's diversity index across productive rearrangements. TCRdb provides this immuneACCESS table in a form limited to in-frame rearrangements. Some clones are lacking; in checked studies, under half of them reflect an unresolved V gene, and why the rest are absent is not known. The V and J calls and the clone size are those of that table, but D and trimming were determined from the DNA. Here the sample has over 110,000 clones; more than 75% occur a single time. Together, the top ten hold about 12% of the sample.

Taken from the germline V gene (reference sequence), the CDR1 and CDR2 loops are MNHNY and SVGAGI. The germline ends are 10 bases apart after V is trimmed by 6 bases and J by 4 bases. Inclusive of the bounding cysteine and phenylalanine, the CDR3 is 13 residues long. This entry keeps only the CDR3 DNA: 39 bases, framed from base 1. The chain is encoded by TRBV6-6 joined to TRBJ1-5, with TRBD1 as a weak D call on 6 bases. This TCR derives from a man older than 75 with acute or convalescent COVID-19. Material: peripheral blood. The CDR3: CASSRGLNQPQHF. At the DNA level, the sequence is TGTGCCAGCAGCAGGGGCCTTAATCAGCCCCAGCATTTT.